Listed here is a single T cell receptor beta chain. The data stem from a study of blood T cell repertoires in COVID-19. In the study overall: COVID-19 samples, acute and convalescent, were from the United States, Italy and Spain. The cDNA or gDNA used as material had been derived from T cells, B-cell-depleted T cells, or PBMCs.

This CDR3 spans 15 amino acids. Germline-derived CDR1 and CDR2 are SGHDT and YYEEEE. V lost 0 bases, J lost 5 bases, and 12 bases lay in between. Authors' processing steps: Using reference gene primer amplification, nucleated cell counts were estimated. The data were produced by immunoSEQ multiplex PCR, yet TCRdb's version contains in-frame clones alone and is incomplete. The DNA gave D and trimming, while V, J and clone size come from that table. The sample yields roughly 88,000 clones, 80% to 90% seen once. The sequence came from a woman of 80 years or more with acute or convalescent COVID-19. Material: peripheral blood. The gene calls are TRBV5-6 and TRBJ1-5, with a weak D call TRBD1 (6 bases). Here the CDR3 reads CASSLVQGADQPQHF. The DNA of the CDR3 is TGTGCCAGCAGCTTGGTACAGGGTGCGGATCAGCCCCAGCATTTT.